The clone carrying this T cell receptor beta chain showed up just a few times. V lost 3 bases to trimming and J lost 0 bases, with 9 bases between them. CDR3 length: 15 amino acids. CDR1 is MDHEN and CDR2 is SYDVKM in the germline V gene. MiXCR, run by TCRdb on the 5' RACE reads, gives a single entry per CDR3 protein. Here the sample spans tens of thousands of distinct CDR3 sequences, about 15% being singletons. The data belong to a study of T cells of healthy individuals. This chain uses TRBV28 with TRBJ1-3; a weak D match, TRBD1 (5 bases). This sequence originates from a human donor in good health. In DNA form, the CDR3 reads TGTGCCAGCAGTTTCCAGGGCGGCTCTGGAAACACCATATATTTT. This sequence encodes CASSFQGGSGNTIYF.